This T cell receptor (beta chain) was captured in a study of T cell clonotyping in hematopoietic cell transplantation. Trimming pared 0 bases from V and 7 bases from J, leaving 12 bases between. The CDR3 is made up of 15 amino acids. Germline V lookup: CDR1 LGHNA, CDR2 YSLEER. About this clone itself: Antigen unknown.

Study-level results: Higher Inverse Simpson Index values in graft donor and pretransplant recipient predicted broader posttransplant TCR diversity. At the given depth, recipient repertoires were over 95% de novo clonotypes. After transplant, recipient diversity fell while pathologically expanded clonotypes grew through day 180. CD4 and CD8 repertoire contributions could not be separated without sorting.

Produced via immunoSEQ multiplex PCR; TCRdb's table is partial and in-frame only. The table lists tens of thousands of clones, roughly four fifths of them singletons. Time point denoted: recipient sample about 28 days before transplant, after cytoreduction. The sample consisted of peripheral blood mononuclear cells, taken before stem cell transplant. V gene TRBV4-3 combines with J gene TRBJ1-4, with D possibly matching TRBD1 (6 bases). The sequence was collected from a man aged 55 to 69 with myelodysplastic syndrome. Some clones in this sample may be carry-over from other donors' samples. CDR3 coding DNA: TGCGCCAGCAGCCAAGAAGGGAAACAGGGTGAAAAACTGTTTTTT. Amino acids: CASSQEGKQGEKLFF.